This T cell receptor beta chain was recovered during a study of cytomegalovirus exposure and HLA in healthy donors. Across the whole study: Earlier findings included some 120 million unique TCR beta sequences obtained from around 180 million T cells. Clustering assigned 81% of the approximately 400 genotyped donors to the Caucasian-associated ancestry cluster.

Researchers ran the PCR with 60 Vbeta and 13 Jbeta primers. Original data processing: A later analysis counted 70 million to 85 million unique TCR beta chains, about 11 million shared. Some clones are missing from TCRdb's copy, which holds only in-frame ones; the method was immunoSEQ multiplex PCR. The D gene and trimming were derived from the DNA, and the V and J assignments and clone size from that table. Here the sample spans 150,000 to 200,000 clones, 76% being singletons. In its sample, this clone was seen a few times. This sequence originates from a female donor in good health and CMV-seronegative. Sequencing was done on a sample of PBMCs.

CDR3 in DNA: TGCGCCAGCAGCTTGGAGGGGACTAAGATAGAGACCCAGTACTTC. This encodes CASSLEGTKIETQYF. V gene TRBV5-1 combines with J gene TRBJ2-5; 7 bases align to TRBD2. The germline gives CDR1 SGHRS, CDR2 YFSETQ. The CDR3 covers 15 residues. Trimming at V came to 0 bases and at J to 4 bases, leaving 6 bases not matched to a gene.